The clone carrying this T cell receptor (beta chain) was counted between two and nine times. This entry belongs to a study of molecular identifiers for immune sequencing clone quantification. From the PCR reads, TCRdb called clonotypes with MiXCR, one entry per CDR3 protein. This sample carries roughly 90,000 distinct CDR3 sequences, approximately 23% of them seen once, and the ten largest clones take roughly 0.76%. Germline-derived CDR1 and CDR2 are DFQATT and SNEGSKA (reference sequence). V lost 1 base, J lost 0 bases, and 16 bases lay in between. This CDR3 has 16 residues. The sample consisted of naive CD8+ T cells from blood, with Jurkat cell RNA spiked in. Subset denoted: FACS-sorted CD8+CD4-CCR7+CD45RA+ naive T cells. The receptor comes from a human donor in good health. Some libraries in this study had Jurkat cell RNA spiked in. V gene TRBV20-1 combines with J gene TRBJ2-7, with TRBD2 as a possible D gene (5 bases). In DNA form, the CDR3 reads TGCAGTGCTAGAGCCCCGGAGGTAACTAGCTCCTACGAGCAGTACTTC. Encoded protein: CSARAPEVTSSYEQYF.